The 21 T cell receptor beta chains given below trace back to one sample, sequenced in a study of early stage breast cancer tumors (dated by TCRdb to about 2017). The protocol used for the library was the immunoSEQ multiplex PCR assay. This is the immuneACCESS table as TCRdb keeps it, with only in-frame sequences that have V and J called. A part of the clones is gone; compared with another copy, unresolved V genes explain less than half, and the rest is unexplained. For this sample there are 27,000 or so clones; roughly 86% appear just once. The ten largest clones represent approximately 9% of the sample. The specimen was blood. These TCRs come from a person aged 45-65 years with breast cancer.

V and J are TRBV9 and TRBJ2-4, with D uncertain. The V end lost 3 bases, the J end lost 7 bases, and 11 bases lay between the germline ends. The CDR3 has 13 amino acids. Germline V gives CDR1 SGDLS, CDR2 YYNGEE. CDR3 nucleotides: TGTGCCAGCAGCGGCGCCGGGCCGAACATTCAGTACTTC. It encodes CASSGAGPNIQYF.

This sequence joins TRBV15 and TRBJ2-7, with 11 bases matching TRBD1. With V trimmed by 4 bases and J by 5 bases, 4 bases remained unmatched. Germline CDR1 is LNHNV and CDR2 is YYDKDF (reference sequence). The CDR3 is 14 amino acids. The CDR3 sequence: CATSKDRGLDEQYF. The CDR3 nucleotides are TGTGCCACCAGCAAGGACAGGGGGCTGGACGAGCAGTACTTC.

This chain joins TRBV28 and TRBJ1-4; unclear D gene. The CDR3 is 15 amino acids. Trimming removed 3 bases from V and 8 bases from J, with 16 bases in between. Germline V lookup: CDR1 MDHEN, CDR2 SYDVKM. The CDR3 DNA reads TGTGCCAGCAGTTTTGGTTCAGGACGGGGAGAAAAACTGTTTTTT. Its protein is CASSFGSGRGEKLFF.

CDR3 residues: CASSHITNQPQHF. CDR3 sequence (DNA): TGCGCCAGCAGCCACATAACAAATCAGCCCCAGCATTTT. The chain couples TRBV4-1 to TRBJ1-5; D gene ambiguous. V shed 3 bases and J shed 4 bases, with 7 bases lying between them. The CDR3 covers 13 residues. Germline CDR1 and CDR2: MGHRA and YSYEKL.

V is TRBV5-1 and J is TRBJ2-3, with D hard to call. Germline V gene lookup returns CDR1 SGHRS and CDR2 YFSETQ. The ends were cut back, 4 bases at V and 1 base at J, with 10 bases in the middle. There are 14 residues in the CDR3. In DNA, the CDR3 is TGCGCCAGCAGCCTTGGAGTCGGCACAGATACGCAGTATTTT. This codes for CASSLGVGTDTQYF. Supplemented by reference TRBV5-1 and TRBJ2-3, the full variable domain reads KAGVTQTPRYLIKTRGQQVTLSCSPISGHRSVSWYQQTPGQGLQFLFEYFSETQRNKGNFPGRFSGRQFSNSRSEMNVSTLELGDSALYLCASSLGVGTDTQYFGPGTRLTVL.

V and J are TRBV18 and TRBJ2-5; D is uncertain. Germline V CDR1 and CDR2: KGHSH, LQKENI. V was clipped by 6 bases and J by 2 bases, with 4 bases between them. This CDR3 has 11 residues. Here the CDR3 DNA reads TGTGCCAGCTCCACACAAGAGACCCAGTACTTC. As protein: CASSTQETQYF.

The chain links TRBV28 to TRBJ1-1, with TRBD1 as a possible D gene (6 bases). The CDR3 sequence is 15 residues long. Germline-derived CDR1 and CDR2 are MDHEN and SYDVKM. V shed 7 bases and J shed 1 base, with 16 bases lying between them. In nucleotides, the CDR3 is TGTGCCAGCATCCTAACAGGGTATGGGAACACTGAAGCTTTCTTT. Translating gives CASILTGYGNTEAFF.

J is TRBJ2-7 and V is TRBV28; 13 bases are a match to TRBD2. V trimming: 5 bases; J trimming: 4 bases; junction bases outside the gene matches: 5. In germline, CDR1 is MDHEN, CDR2 SYDVKM. The CDR3 runs 15 residues. CDR3 amino acids: CASSGTSGTRYEQYF. The CDR3 DNA follows: TGTGCCAGCAGTGGGACTAGCGGGACCCGGTACGAGCAGTACTTC.

The chain couples TRBV11-1 to TRBJ2-3; 8 bases line up with TRBD1. Germline V gene lookup returns CDR1 SGHAT and CDR2 FQDESV (reference sequence). Trimming took 5 bases from V and 4 from J; bases not matched to a gene: 2. The CDR3 runs 13 residues. CDR3 DNA sequence: TGTGCCAGCAGCCAACAGGGGGCAGATACGCAGTATTTT. Protein product: CASSQQGADTQYF.

The chain employs TRBV2 and TRBJ1-2, with 10 bases matching TRBD1. V lost 6 bases and J lost 7; bases outside the gene matches: 11. Germline V lookup: CDR1 SNHLY, CDR2 FYNNEI. The CDR3 is made up of 15 amino acids. The DNA of the CDR3 is TGTGCCAGCAGGAGGGTCCCGGACAGGGGGTTTGGCTACACCTTC. It is translated as CASRRVPDRGFGYTF.

In its sample, this clone was seen once. J is TRBJ2-1 and V is TRBV5-4, with 14 bases fitting TRBD2. Germline V gene sequence: CDR1 SGHNT, CDR2 YYREEE (reference sequence). V gave up 2 bases and J gave up 9 bases; unmatched junction bases: 4. The CDR3 has 15 amino acids. The CDR3 DNA is TGTGCCAGCAGCTTTGGGACTAGCGGGAGTGGTGAGCAGTTCTTC. Amino acid sequence: CASSFGTSGSGEQFF.

In this sample, this clone turned up a few times. The chain recombines TRBV19 with TRBJ1-5; D ambiguous. The CDR3 is 15 amino acids. Trimming stripped 3 bases from V and 4 bases from J, with 13 bases between. The germline V gene has CDR1 LNHDA and CDR2 SQIVND (reference sequence). CDR3 nucleotide sequence: TGTGCCAGTAGTATGGGGAATGGGAGGAATCAGCCCCAGCATTTT. As protein: CASSMGNGRNQPQHF.

The table lists this clone with a few counts. The rearrangement uses TRBV4-2 and TRBJ2-5; the D gene is possibly TRBD1 (5 bases). The CDR3 loop spans 15 amino acids. V lost 0 bases to trimming and J lost 7 bases, with 15 bases between them. The germline V gene has CDR1 LGHNA and CDR2 YNFKEQ. The CDR3 DNA is TGTGCCAGCAGCCAAGAGGCCAGGGAATGGGGGACCCAGTACTTC. Amino acids: CASSQEAREWGTQYF.

This chain connects TRBV4-3 to TRBJ2-1; TRBD1 or TRBD2 may be the D gene (6 bases each). Germline CDR1 and CDR2: LGHNA and YSLEER. The CDR3 loop spans 16 amino acids. Trimming stripped 4 bases from V and 6 bases from J, with 19 bases between. CDR3 amino acids: CASSPRRPGAGNEQFF. CDR3 nucleotides: TGCGCCAGCAGCCCGCGGCGTCCGGGGGCGGGCAATGAGCAGTTCTTC.

The chain uses TRBV6-1 and TRBJ1-2, with D hard to call. This CDR3 has 12 residues. In germline, CDR1 is MNHNS, CDR2 SASEGT. V lost 3 bases to trimming and J lost 8 bases, with 10 bases between them. The CDR3 loop is CASSEGVGGYTF. The CDR3 DNA is TGTGCCAGCAGTGAGGGTGTGGGCGGCTACACCTTC.

The chain links TRBV5-4 to TRBJ2-3; 15 bases agree with TRBD2. The CDR3 runs 19 residues. With 4 bases clipped from V and 3 bases from J, the junction kept 12 bases outside the gene matches. CDR1 and CDR2 from the germline V gene are SGHNT and YYREEE (reference sequence). The CDR3 DNA follows: TGTGCCAGCAGCCTGACCAGGACTAGCGGGGGGGCCGGGACAGATACGCAGTATTTT. Amino acids: CASSLTRTSGGAGTDTQYF.

V and J are TRBV4-3 and TRBJ2-5; 9 bases match TRBD1. The trim removed 0 bases at V and 5 bases at J, leaving 4 bases unmatched. Looked up from germline, CDR1 is LGHNA and CDR2 is YSLEER. CDR3 size: 15 residues. In DNA form, the CDR3 reads TGCGCCAGCAGCCAAGATCACAGGGGGCCCGAGACCCAGTACTTC. Translation: CASSQDHRGPETQYF.

The rearrangement links TRBV7-2 to TRBJ2-5, with D unclear. This CDR3 has 12 amino acids. V gave up 8 bases and J gave up 4 bases, with 11 bases separating them. Per germline, CDR1 SGHTA and CDR2 FQGNSA. The CDR3 bases are TGTGCCAGCGGCCGCCTGGGAGAGACCCAGTACTTC. Translated, it gives CASGRLGETQYF.

This clone was observed a handful of times. This sequence joins TRBV23-1 and TRBJ1-6; a weak D match, TRBD1 (5 bases). TRBV23-1 belongs to the ORF category, with a function that is uncertain. V dropped 2 bases and J dropped 5 bases, with 16 bases sitting between them. The CDR3 extends over 17 amino acids. As DNA, the CDR3 is TGCGCCAGCAGTCAAGAGGGAGGGTTGGGGGATAATTCACCCCTCCACTTT. Protein product: CASSQEGGLGDNSPLHF.

This clone is a singleton in its sample. This rearrangement joins TRBV5-6 to TRBJ1-6; the D is unclear. The germline V gene encodes CDR1 SGHDT and CDR2 YYEEEE. CDR3 size: 15 residues. Trimming pared 1 base from V and 9 bases from J, leaving 14 bases between. The CDR3 reads CASSLRSLQGSPLHF. CDR3 nucleotide sequence: TGTGCCAGCAGCTTGAGATCCCTACAAGGTTCACCCCTCCACTTT.

V is TRBV19 and J is TRBJ1-1; D remains unclear. V was pared by 4 bases and J by 1 base, with 16 bases between. Germline CDR1 LNHDA, CDR2 SQIVND (reference sequence). The CDR3 spans 16 residues. The CDR3 DNA is TGTGCCAGTAGTACCACCCCCCGGGAAACGAACACTGAAGCTTTCTTT. Protein: CASSTTPRETNTEAFF.